Shown below are 10 T cell receptor beta chains from a single sample sequenced in a study of molecular identifiers for immune sequencing clone quantification. TCRdb called the PCR reads again in MiXCR, with one record for every CDR3 protein. The table records more than 550,000 distinct CDR3 sequences, 25% of them present only once. Sequenced sample: naive CD8+ T cells from blood, with Jurkat cell RNA spiked in. Subset given: FACS-sorted CD8+CD4-CCR7+CD45RA+ naive T cells. Receptors were obtained from a human donor in good health. Some libraries in this study had Jurkat cell RNA spiked in.

Only a few counts were recorded for this clonotype. The V and J genes are TRBV3-1 and TRBJ2-3; 8 bases are shared with TRBD2. Germline values: CDR1 LGHDT, CDR2 YNNKEL (reference sequence). With V trimmed by 6 bases and J by 3 bases, 8 bases remained unmatched. The CDR3 covers 15 residues. The CDR3 region is CASRQISGTTDTQYF. CDR3 bases: TGTGCCAGCAGGCAAATTAGCGGGACGACAGATACGCAGTATTTT.

The V and J genes are TRBV27 and TRBJ2-7, with D maybe TRBD1 (6 bases). The ends were cut back, 5 bases at V and 2 bases at J, with 19 bases in the middle. Germline loops: CDR1 MNHEY, CDR2 SMNVEV (reference sequence). The CDR3 sequence is 16 residues long. CDR3 sequence reads: CASSPSTGTLPYEQYF. The CDR3 DNA reads as TGTGCCAGCAGTCCATCAACAGGGACGCTCCCCTACGAGCAGTACTTC.

V usage is TRBV6-2 or TRBV6-3 and J usage is TRBJ1-5; the D gene is possibly TRBD1 (6 bases). CDR3 size: 15 residues. Germline V gene sequence: CDR1 MNHEY, CDR2 SVGEGT. V dropped 6 bases and J dropped 5 bases, with 17 bases sitting between them. This CDR3 is CASSPGHTSYQPQHF. The CDR3 DNA follows: TGTGCCAGCAGCCCGGGACACACCAGTTATCAGCCCCAGCATTTT.

In regard to this clonotype: The missing conserved phenylalanine or tryptophan at the end of this CDR3 makes a read error likely. The gene calls are TRBV27 and TRBJ2-7; possible D gene TRBD1, 5 bases. This CDR3 has 15 residues. CDR1 and CDR2 (germline): MNHEY, SMNVEV (reference sequence). Trimming stripped 6 bases from V and 6 bases from J, with 21 bases between. The CDR3 region is CASSLRGPSSVEQYY. In DNA form, the CDR3 reads TGTGCCAGCAGCCTTAGGGGCCCGTCCTCTGTCGAGCAGTACTAC.

This clonotype was detected many times. The genes are TRBV5-1 and TRBJ1-1; D call uncertain. The CDR3 is made up of 16 amino acids. The germline V and J ends were trimmed by 0 bases and 3 bases, with 15 bases remaining between them. Germline V CDR1 and CDR2: SGHRS, YFSETQ. The CDR3 protein is CASSLVSGLLDTEAFF. The CDR3 DNA reads as TGCGCCAGCAGCTTGGTCTCCGGGCTGCTCGACACTGAAGCTTTCTTT.

Worth noting for this clonotype: One end of the junction is discordant with germline, which a read error may explain. V and J are TRBV30 and TRBJ1-1; perhaps TRBD1 as D (5 bases). The germline gives CDR1 GTSNPN, CDR2 SVGIG (reference sequence). The CDR3 extends over 13 amino acids. The CDR3: CAWSQGSNTVAFF. For the CDR3, the DNA is TGTGCCTGGAGTCAGGGATCGAACACTGTAGCTTTCTTT.

This clonotype was counted a few times. This chain uses TRBV30 with TRBJ2-7; D is ambiguous. Germline V gene data show CDR1 as GTSNPN and CDR2 as SVGIG (reference sequence). This CDR3 region has 14 residues. The ends were cut back, 0 bases at V and 2 bases at J, with 11 bases in the middle. CDR3 in amino acids: CAWSVLGMTYEQYF. Written as DNA, the CDR3 is TGTGCCTGGAGTGTACTTGGGATGACCTACGAGCAGTACTTC.

This clonotype was observed a handful of times. The chain is built from TRBV7-9 and TRBJ2-2; perhaps TRBD2 as D (5 bases). The CDR3 spans 16 residues. V lost 5 bases, J lost 7 bases, and 20 bases lay in between. Looked up from germline, CDR1 is SEHNR and CDR2 is FQNEAQ (reference sequence). The CDR3 bases are TGTGCCAGCAGCGTGTCGGGCCTTCTAAGCGGCGGGGAGCTGTTTTTT. This codes for CASSVSGLLSGGELFF.

This clonotype was seen many times. V and J are TRBV5-6 and TRBJ1-3; a weak D match, TRBD1 (6 bases). Trimming left V 5 bases short and J 0 bases short, with 15 bases between. Per the germline V gene, CDR1 is SGHDT and CDR2 is YYEEEE. The CDR3 is 16 amino acids. The CDR3 reads CASRGAGHSSGNTIYF. CDR3 sequence (DNA): TGTGCCAGCAGGGGGGCCGGCCACAGCTCTGGAAACACCATATATTTT.

This clonotype was recorded many times. V is TRBV27 and J is TRBJ2-3, with D possibly being TRBD2 (5 bases). The germline V and J ends were trimmed by 6 bases and 2 bases, with 21 bases remaining between them. Germline V gives CDR1 MNHEY, CDR2 SMNVEV (reference sequence). The CDR3 is made up of 17 amino acids. The CDR3 bases are TGTGCCAGCAGCCCCATAGAGGGCTCCTTGGTCACAGATACGCAGTATTTT. It yields the protein CASSPIEGSLVTDTQYF.